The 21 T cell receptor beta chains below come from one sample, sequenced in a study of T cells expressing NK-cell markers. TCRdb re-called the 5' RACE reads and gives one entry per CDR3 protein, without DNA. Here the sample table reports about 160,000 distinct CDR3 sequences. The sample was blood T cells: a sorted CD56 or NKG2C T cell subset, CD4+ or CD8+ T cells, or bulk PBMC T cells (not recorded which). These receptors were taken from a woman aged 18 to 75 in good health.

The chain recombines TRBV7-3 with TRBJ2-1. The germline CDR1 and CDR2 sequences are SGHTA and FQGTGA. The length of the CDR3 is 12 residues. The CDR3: CASSEARNEQFF.

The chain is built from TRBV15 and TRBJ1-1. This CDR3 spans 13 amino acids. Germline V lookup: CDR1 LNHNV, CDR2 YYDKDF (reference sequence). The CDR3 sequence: CATSKDLNTEAFF.

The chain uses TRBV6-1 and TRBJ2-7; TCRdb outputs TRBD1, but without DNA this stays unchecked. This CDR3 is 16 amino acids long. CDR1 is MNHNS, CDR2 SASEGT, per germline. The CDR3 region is CASSRGQGRDPYEQYF.

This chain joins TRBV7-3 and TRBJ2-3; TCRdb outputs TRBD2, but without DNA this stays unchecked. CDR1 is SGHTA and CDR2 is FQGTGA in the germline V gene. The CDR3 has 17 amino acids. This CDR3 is CASSRGLLAGASDTQYF.

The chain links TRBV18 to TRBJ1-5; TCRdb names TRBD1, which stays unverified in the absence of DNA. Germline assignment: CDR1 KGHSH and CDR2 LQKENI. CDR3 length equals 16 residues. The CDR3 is CASSPPGQGGSQPQHF.

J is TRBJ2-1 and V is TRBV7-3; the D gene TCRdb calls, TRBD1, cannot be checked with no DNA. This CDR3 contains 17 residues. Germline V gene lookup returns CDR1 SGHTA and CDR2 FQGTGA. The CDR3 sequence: CASSLLNSGASYNEQFF.

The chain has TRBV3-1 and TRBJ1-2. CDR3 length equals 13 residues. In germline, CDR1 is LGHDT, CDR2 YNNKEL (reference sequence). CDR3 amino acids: CASGVGGDYGYTF.

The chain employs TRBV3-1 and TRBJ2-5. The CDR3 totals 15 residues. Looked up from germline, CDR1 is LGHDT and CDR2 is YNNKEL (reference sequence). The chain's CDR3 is CASSQDFQSQETQYF.

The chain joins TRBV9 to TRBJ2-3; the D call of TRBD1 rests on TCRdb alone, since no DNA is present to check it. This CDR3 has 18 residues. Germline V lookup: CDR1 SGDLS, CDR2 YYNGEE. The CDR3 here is CASSGQAGVERGTDTQYF.

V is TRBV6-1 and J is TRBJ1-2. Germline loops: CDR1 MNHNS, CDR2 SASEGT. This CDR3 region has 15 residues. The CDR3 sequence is CASRIDYVGYYGYTF.

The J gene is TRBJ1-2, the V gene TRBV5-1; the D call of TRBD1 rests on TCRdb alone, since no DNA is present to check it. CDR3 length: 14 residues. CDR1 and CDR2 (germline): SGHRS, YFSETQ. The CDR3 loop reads CASSKTGGENGYTF.

The CDR3: CAISASAGVNTGELFF. The V and J genes are TRBV10-3 and TRBJ2-2; TCRdb proposes TRBD1, but this gene call is untestable without DNA. Germline V gene sequence: CDR1 ENHRY, CDR2 SYGVKD. The CDR3 contains 16 residues.

The CDR3 sequence is CASGPGGASEQYF. The chain employs TRBV5-1 and TRBJ2-7; TCRdb reports TRBD2, a call that lacks DNA to check it against. Germline values: CDR1 SGHRS, CDR2 YFSETQ. CDR3 length: 13 amino acids.

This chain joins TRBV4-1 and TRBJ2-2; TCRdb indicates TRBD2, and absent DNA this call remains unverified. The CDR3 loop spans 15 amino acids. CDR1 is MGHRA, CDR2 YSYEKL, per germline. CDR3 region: CASSSRGGRTGELFF.

CDR3 in amino acids: CSARHLAGGNEQFF. The chain uses TRBV20-1 and TRBJ2-1; TCRdb's D gene call, TRBD2, goes unchecked for lack of DNA. The CDR3 is 14 residues long. CDR1 DFQATT and CDR2 SNEGSKA come from the germline V gene (reference sequence).

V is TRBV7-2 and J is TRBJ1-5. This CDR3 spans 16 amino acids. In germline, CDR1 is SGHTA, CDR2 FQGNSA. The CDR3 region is CASSPQGGPLILAQHF.

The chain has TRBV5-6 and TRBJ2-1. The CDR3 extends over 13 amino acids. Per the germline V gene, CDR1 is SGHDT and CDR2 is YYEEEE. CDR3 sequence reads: CASSLASTNEQFF.

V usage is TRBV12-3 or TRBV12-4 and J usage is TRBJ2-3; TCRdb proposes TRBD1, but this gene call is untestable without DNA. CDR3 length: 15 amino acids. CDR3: CASSSGTVTTDTQYF.

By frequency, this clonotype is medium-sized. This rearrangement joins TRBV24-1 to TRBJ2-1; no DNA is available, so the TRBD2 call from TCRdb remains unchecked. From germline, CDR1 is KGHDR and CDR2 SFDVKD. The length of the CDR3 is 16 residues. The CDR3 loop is CATSDGTRSHYNEQFF.

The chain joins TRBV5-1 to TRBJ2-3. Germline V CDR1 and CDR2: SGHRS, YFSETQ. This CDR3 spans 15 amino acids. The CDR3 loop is CASSLARASTDTQYF.

CDR3 region: CASSFYTSESGTQYF. V usage is TRBV5-1 and J usage is TRBJ2-5; the D gene TCRdb calls, TRBD2, cannot be checked with no DNA. The germline V gene encodes CDR1 SGHRS and CDR2 YFSETQ. The CDR3 spans 15 residues. Full variable domain (missing parts from reference TRBV5-1 and TRBJ2-5): KAGVTQTPRYLIKTRGQQVTLSCSPISGHRSVSWYQQTPGQGLQFLFEYFSETQRNKGNFPGRFSGRQFSNSRSEMNVSTLELGDSALYLCASSFYTSESGTQYFGPGTRLLVL.